This paragraph covers one T cell receptor (beta chain) sequence. These data come from a study of blood T cell repertoires in COVID-19. The repertoire was sequenced with immunoSEQ multiplex PCR; TCRdb's copy has only in-frame clones and lacks some. The top ten clones hold roughly 2.5% of a sample with about 220,000 clones, about four fifths of them seen once. The CDR3 length is 17 residues. Unmatched junction bases numbered 14, after V lost 5 bases and J lost 6 bases. Germline CDR1 is LNHDA and CDR2 is SQIVND (reference sequence). The receptor's source is a woman aged 35 to 49 with active or convalescent COVID-19. This rearrangement joins TRBV19 to TRBJ2-1; 9 bases agree with TRBD2. Sequenced: peripheral blood. CDR3 nucleotides: TGTGCCAGTAGTCACCGCGCGGGGCGGGGGGGCGGCAATGAGCAGTTCTTC. This translates into CASSHRAGRGGGNEQFF.